Following are 32 T cell receptor beta chains from one sample sequenced in a study of blood T cell repertoires in COVID-19. Measured with immunoSEQ multiplex PCR; TCRdb has only the in-frame clones, and not every one. The data contain approximately 230,000 clones, 88% of them seen just once; the ten biggest clones take up about 1.3%. Sequencing used peripheral blood. These receptors were taken from a man older than 75 with acute or convalescent COVID-19.

This sequence joins TRBV12-5 and TRBJ2-2; tentative D call: TRBD1 (6 bases). Germline values: CDR1 LGHNT, CDR2 FRNRAP. The CDR3 is 16 residues long. V shed 6 bases and J shed 8 bases, with 22 bases lying between them. The CDR3 here is CASGPTGTPRWGELFF. Here the CDR3 DNA reads TGTGCTAGTGGCCCTACCGGGACACCAAGATGGGGGGAGCTGTTTTTT.

V gene TRBV5-1 combines with J gene TRBJ2-5; D is undetermined. Germline assignment: CDR1 SGHRS and CDR2 YFSETQ. With 4 bases removed from V and 3 bases from J, the gap between germline ends came to 10 bases. This CDR3 has 13 amino acids. Written as DNA, the CDR3 is TGCGCCAGCAGCCCCCAGAGGAAAGAGACCCAGTACTTC. It codes for CASSPQRKETQYF.

V and J are TRBV7-9 and TRBJ1-2; maybe TRBD1 (6 bases). CDR1 is SEHNR, CDR2 FQNEAQ, per germline (reference sequence). Between the trimmed V and J ends, which lost 7 bases and 8 bases, there was a span of 17 bases. The CDR3 has 13 amino acids. The CDR3, as DNA: TGTGCCAGCACCTCCCCAGGGGCGGTCGGCTACACCTTC. It is translated as CASTSPGAVGYTF.

The chain uses TRBV9 and TRBJ1-2; maybe TRBD1 (5 bases). Trimming took off 5 bases at V and 0 bases at J, with 23 bases between the two ends. CDR1 and CDR2 from the germline V gene are SGDLS and YYNGEE. CDR3 size: 18 residues. The CDR3 loop reads CASSVQGETQGTNYGYTF. The CDR3, as DNA: TGTGCCAGCAGTGTTCAGGGCGAGACACAAGGAACTAACTATGGCTACACCTTC.

Note on this clone: The same CDR3 also results from other DNA sequences found in this sample. CDR3 coding DNA: TGTGCCAGCTCACCAGGACAGGGCGAGCAGTACTTC. Encoded protein: CASSPGQGEQYF. The chain couples TRBV18 to TRBJ2-7, with 8 positions matching TRBD1. V gave up 2 bases and J gave up 6 bases; unmatched junction bases: 0. Germline V gene sequence: CDR1 KGHSH, CDR2 LQKENI. The CDR3 runs 12 residues.

The chain links TRBV10-3 to TRBJ2-1, with 11 bases fitting TRBD2. Germline V CDR1 and CDR2: ENHRY, SYGVKD. J gave up 3 bases and V 0 bases, and 4 bases lay outside the gene matches. The CDR3 loop spans 17 amino acids. DNA of the CDR3: TGTGCCATCAGTGAGTCCCCTAGCGGGGGGCGCTACAATGAGCAGTTCTTC. It codes for CAISESPSGGRYNEQFF.

This chain connects TRBV7-9 to TRBJ2-4, with 7 bases fitting TRBD1. Germline lookup yields CDR1 SEHNR and CDR2 FQNEAQ (reference sequence). V was pared by 0 bases and J by 6 bases, with 2 bases of the junction left unmatched. This CDR3 contains 14 residues. CDR3: CASSLAGTVNIQYF. CDR3 nucleotides: TGTGCCAGCAGCTTAGCGGGGACAGTAAACATTCAGTACTTC.

The J gene is TRBJ2-5, the V gene TRBV6-2 or TRBV6-3, with 8 bases that match TRBD1. Losses at the gene ends were 2 bases for V and 4 bases for J; bases not matched to a gene: 9. CDR1 and CDR2 from the germline V gene are MNHEY and SVGEGT. The CDR3 consists of 16 residues. Here the CDR3 DNA reads TGTGCCAGCAGTTACGGTAGACAGGGGCTGGGAGAGACCCAGTACTTC. Protein: CASSYGRQGLGETQYF.

The V gene is TRBV19, the J gene TRBJ2-3; no clear D gene. Germline CDR1 reads LNHDA; CDR2 reads SQIVND (reference sequence). This CDR3 contains 15 residues. The V and J ends lost 3 bases and 0 bases respectively, with 10 bases between them. The CDR3 region is CASSIVSASTDTQYF. CDR3 DNA sequence: TGTGCCAGTAGTATTGTCAGTGCTAGCACAGATACGCAGTATTTT.

This clone came up once. The chain is built from TRBV18 and TRBJ2-4; 8 bases fit TRBD1. Germline V gives CDR1 KGHSH, CDR2 LQKENI. This CDR3 region has 16 residues. After removal of 1 base from V and 0 bases from J, the junction contained 2 bases not matched to a gene. DNA of the CDR3: TGTGCCAGCTCACCACAGACAGGGGTAGCCAAAAACATTCAGTACTTC. Translation: CASSPQTGVAKNIQYF.

The rearrangement links TRBV2 to TRBJ2-2; 11 bases are a match to TRBD1. Per the germline V gene, CDR1 is SNHLY and CDR2 is FYNNEI. The trim removed 8 bases at V and 0 bases at J, leaving 14 bases unmatched. The CDR3 sequence is 19 residues long. CDR3 loop: CASRRTGGAGGANTGELFF. CDR3 nucleotides: TGTGCCAGCCGTAGGACAGGGGGCGCCGGCGGAGCGAACACCGGGGAGCTGTTTTTT.

The chain couples TRBV19 to TRBJ1-4; 8 positions agree with TRBD1. Germline CDR1 LNHDA, CDR2 SQIVND (reference sequence). Trimming at V came to 6 bases and at J to 0 bases, leaving 6 bases not matched to a gene. CDR3 length: 16 amino acids. The CDR3 DNA reads as TGTGCCAGTAGAACAGGGGGGAGTGCAACTAATGAAAAACTGTTTTTT. Protein: CASRTGGSATNEKLFF.

This chain uses TRBV7-3 with TRBJ2-1; perhaps TRBD1 as D (7 bases). V was clipped by 4 bases and J by 7 bases, with 20 bases between them. CDR3 length: 16 amino acids. Germline V gene lookup returns CDR1 SGHTA and CDR2 FQGTGA. The CDR3, as DNA: TGTGCCAGCAGCTCAAGCAGGGGGGAGGTTGGGAATGAGCAGTTCTTC. The encoded protein is CASSSSRGEVGNEQFF. Full variable domain (remainder filled in from reference TRBV7-3 and TRBJ2-1): GAGVSQTPSNKVTEKGKYVELRCDPISGHTALYWYRQSLGQGPEFLIYFQGTGAADDSGLPNDRFFAVRPEGSVSTLKIQRTERGDSAVYLCASSSSRGEVGNEQFFGPGTRLTVL.

The CDR3 reads CASSLARPQVTQPQHF. DNA of the CDR3: TGTGCCAGCAGCTTAGCGCGGCCGCAAGTCACTCAGCCCCAGCATTTT. The chain combines TRBV7-6 with TRBJ1-5; D is unclear. The ends were cut back, 0 bases at V and 6 bases at J, with 15 bases in the middle. Germline values: CDR1 SGHVS, CDR2 FNYEAQ. This CDR3 has 16 residues.

The gene calls are TRBV23-1 and TRBJ1-1; D might be TRBD1 (5 bases). TRBV23-1 is known as an ORF, though its function is uncertain. The CDR3 runs to 14 residues. As DNA, the CDR3 is TGCGCTAAGGGTTTCGGGGGATACGACACTGAAGCTTTCTTT. Encoded protein: CAKGFGGYDTEAFF.

The rearrangement links TRBV4-1 to TRBJ1-2, with 8 positions matching TRBD1. The CDR3 loop spans 15 amino acids. The J segment lost 4 bases and the V segment lost 3 bases, leaving 7 bases of the junction unmatched. Per the germline V gene, CDR1 is MGHRA and CDR2 is YSYEKL. DNA of the CDR3: TGCGCCAGCAGCCATCCCAGGGGGCCCGGCTATGGCTACACCTTC. As protein: CASSHPRGPGYGYTF.

The V gene is TRBV28, the J gene TRBJ2-1, with TRBD1 matching over 11 bases. V shed 6 bases, J shed 4 bases, and the junction held 8 bases outside the gene matches. The CDR3 totals 16 residues. Germline values: CDR1 MDHEN, CDR2 SYDVKM. The DNA of the CDR3 is TGTGCCAGCAGCCGCCCGGGACAGGGGGGGTACAATGAGCAGTTCTTC. Its protein product is CASSRPGQGGYNEQFF.

This clone was observed once. CDR3 amino acids: CASSSRTAYEQYF. CDR3 sequence (DNA): TGTGCCAGCAGTTCACGGACAGCCTACGAGCAGTACTTC. The chain employs TRBV6-6 and TRBJ2-7; D possibly corresponds to TRBD1 (6 bases). The CDR3 is 13 residues long. Trimming removed 4 bases at V and 2 bases at J, with 9 bases between. Germline loops: CDR1 MNHNY, CDR2 SVGAGI (reference sequence).

The genes are TRBV6-6 and TRBJ1-3; D uncertain. Germline V gene lookup returns CDR1 MNHNY and CDR2 SVGAGI (reference sequence). The CDR3 has 13 amino acids. Between the trimmed V and J ends, which lost 8 bases and 2 bases, there was a span of 10 bases. CDR3 sequence: CASSPSAGNTIYF. The DNA for the CDR3 is TGTGCCAGCTCCCCCTCCGCTGGAAACACCATATATTTT.

The chain employs TRBV18 and TRBJ1-2; D unclear. Germline assignment: CDR1 KGHSH and CDR2 LQKENI. The CDR3 is 13 amino acids. Trimming removed 3 bases from V and 2 bases from J, with 7 bases in between. The CDR3 here is CASSPRENYGYTF. CDR3 DNA sequence: TGTGCCAGCTCACCGAGAGAGAACTATGGCTACACCTTC.

V usage is TRBV6-1 and J usage is TRBJ2-7, with 9 bases aligning to TRBD1. Germline CDR1 MNHNS, CDR2 SASEGT. This CDR3 has 15 residues. The V segment lost 3 bases and the J segment 4 bases; nucleotides outside the gene matches: 7. CDR3 nucleotides: TGTGCCAGCAGTGACACCGGGACAGGGAGGTACGAGCAGTACTTC. Its protein is CASSDTGTGRYEQYF.

This chain joins TRBV2 and TRBJ1-2; unclear D gene. The CDR3 covers 13 residues. CDR1 is SNHLY, CDR2 FYNNEI, per germline. V gave up 5 bases and J gave up 7 bases, with 14 bases separating them. The CDR3 here is CASSRGEVGGYTF. CDR3 bases: TGTGCCAGCAGTCGGGGAGAAGTTGGTGGCTACACCTTC.

The chain combines TRBV7-6 with TRBJ1-6; 7 positions match TRBD1. V was pared by 5 bases and J by 7 bases, with 5 bases of the junction left unmatched. The CDR3 is 14 amino acids. Germline lookup yields CDR1 SGHVS and CDR2 FNYEAQ. In DNA form, the CDR3 reads TGTGCCAGCAGCCCGGGACAGTCAAATTCACCCCTCCACTTT. Its protein product is CASSPGQSNSPLHF. Full variable domain (missing parts from reference TRBV7-6 and TRBJ1-6): GAGVSQSPRYKVTKRGQDVALRCDPISGHVSLYWYRQALGQGPEFLTYFNYEAQQDKSGLPNDRFSAERPEGSISTLTIQRTEQRDSAMYRCASSPGQSNSPLHFGNGTRLTVT.

The V call is TRBV5-1, the J call TRBJ1-4; D unresolved. The CDR3 totals 15 residues. The V end lost 0 bases, the J end lost 0 bases, and 6 bases lay between the germline ends. Germline V CDR1 and CDR2: SGHRS, YFSETQ. This chain's CDR3 is CASSLVGTTNEKLFF. CDR3 coding DNA: TGCGCCAGCAGCTTGGTCGGGACAACTAATGAAAAACTGTTTTTT.

The table lists this clone with a count of one. V and J are TRBV7-2 and TRBJ2-3; 8 positions agree with TRBD2. Germline CDR1 SGHTA, CDR2 FQGNSA. Losses at the gene ends were 11 bases for V and 6 bases for J; bases not matched to a gene: 7. The CDR3 has 12 residues. The CDR3 bases are TGTGCCGGGGGGACGGGAGGGGATACGCAGTATTTT. Residues: CAGGTGGDTQYF.

The chain uses TRBV27 and TRBJ1-2, with TRBD1 matching over 8 bases. Germline CDR1 reads MNHEY; CDR2 reads SMNVEV (reference sequence). The length of the CDR3 is 14 residues. V trimming: 5 bases; J trimming: 3 bases; junction bases outside the gene matches: 5. This CDR3 reads CASSRYRGDYGYTF. In DNA form, the CDR3 reads TGTGCCAGCAGTCGGTACAGGGGGGACTATGGCTACACCTTC.

This clone was observed once. The chain carries TRBV10-3 and TRBJ1-2, with TRBD1 matching over 10 bases. Looked up from germline, CDR1 is ENHRY and CDR2 is SYGVKD. Unmatched junction bases numbered 4, after V lost 3 bases and J lost 0 bases. CDR3 length: 16 amino acids. CDR3: CAISDPDRGSNYGYTF. The DNA of the CDR3 is TGTGCCATCAGTGACCCGGACAGGGGGTCTAACTATGGCTACACCTTC.

The chain has TRBV6-6 and TRBJ2-2; 16 bases are a match to TRBD2. The germline V gene has CDR1 MNHNY and CDR2 SVGAGI (reference sequence). This CDR3 has 18 residues. J gave up 6 bases and V 5 bases, and 9 bases lay outside the gene matches. As DNA, the CDR3 is TGTGCCAGCAGTCCGGGACTAGCGGGGGGGCAAATAGCCGGGGAGCTGTTTTTT. Encoded protein: CASSPGLAGGQIAGELFF.

The chain has TRBV6-2 or TRBV6-3 and TRBJ2-2; TRBD1 might be the D (6 bases). Germline-derived CDR1 and CDR2 are MNHEY and SVGEGT. CDR3 length: 16 residues. V shed 2 bases and J shed 2 bases, with 12 bases lying between them. CDR3 region: CASSYVWGRNTGELFF. The CDR3 nucleotides are TGTGCCAGCAGTTACGTTTGGGGGCGCAACACCGGGGAGCTGTTTTTT.

For this clone: A junction end diverges from the germline sequence, so it may reflect a read error. This chain links TRBV7-3 with TRBJ2-1; D is unclear. Germline CDR1 reads SGHTA; CDR2 reads FQGTGA. The CDR3 loop spans 15 amino acids. The CDR3 DNA follows: TGTGCCGGCAGCCCCAGAGGAAGCTCCTACAATGAGCAGTTCTTC. Its protein is CAGSPRGSSYNEQFF.

The chain links TRBV3-1 (or the pseudogene TRBV3-2) to TRBJ2-1; 14 bases agree with TRBD2. The CDR3 consists of 14 residues. CDR1 and CDR2 (germline): LGHDT, YNNKEL (reference sequence). J gave up 9 bases and V 4 bases, and 2 bases lay outside the gene matches. The CDR3 loop reads CASSLGLAGGEQFF. For the CDR3, the DNA is TGTGCCAGCAGCCTCGGACTAGCGGGGGGTGAGCAGTTCTTC.

The chain uses TRBV19 and TRBJ2-5; tentatively, D is TRBD1 (5 bases). The CDR3 consists of 14 residues. Between the trimmed V and J ends, which lost 1 base and 5 bases, there was a span of 11 bases. Germline loops: CDR1 LNHDA, CDR2 SQIVND (reference sequence). The CDR3 is CASSIGAGPETQYF. As DNA, the CDR3 is TGTGCCAGTAGTATAGGGGCAGGGCCGGAGACCCAGTACTTC.